This TCR beta chain was recovered during a study of Ad26.COV2.S vaccination and SARS-CoV-2 variants. Study-wide background: Sample donor was a member of the COV1001 Ad26.COV2.S trial arm. Recipients of Ad26.COV2.S got it intramuscularly, once or twice 56 days apart. General study findings and limits: Substantial breadth in spike-specific CD8+ and CD4+ T cell responses was reportedly seen after vaccination. The TCR-based breadth and depth measures might underestimate overall T cell responses.

Remarks on this clone: Its antigen is unidentified.

Clones were read by immunoSEQ multiplex PCR, and TCRdb kept only the in-frame ones, dropping some. The sample yields about 440,000 clones, around 91% seen once. The treatment was: some 20 received Ad26.COV2.S at low or high dose, single or two shots; a few received placebo; per-sample allocation not given. Specimens were obtained on day 63 following the first vaccine or placebo injection. Unmatched junction bases numbered 6, after V lost 5 bases and J lost 5 bases. The CDR3 extends over 15 amino acids. The germline V gene has CDR1 SGHAT and CDR2 FQNNGV. Sequencing used peripheral blood, obtained in a trial of Ad26.COV2.S vaccine versus placebo. This sequence originates from a person aged 18-65 years who received the Ad26.COV2.S COVID-19 vaccine or a placebo. This chain uses TRBV11-2 with TRBJ2-1; TRBD1 matches at 10 bases. Here the CDR3 DNA reads TGTGCCAGCAGCATGACCGGGACAGGGGACAATGAGCAGTTCTTC. Protein product: CASSMTGTGDNEQFF. Combining the CDR3 with reference TRBV11-2 and TRBJ2-1 gives the whole variable domain EAGVAQSPRYKIIEKRQSVAFWCNPISGHATLYWYQQILGQGPKLLIQFQNNGVVDDSQLPKDRFSAERLKGVDSTLKIQPAKLEDSAVYLCASSMTGTGDNEQFFGPGTRLTVL.